Listed below are T cell receptor beta chains from one sample, sequenced in a study of T cell changes during pregnancy in multiple sclerosis. TCRdb keeps only in-frame clones here, not all; method: immunoSEQ multiplex PCR. The sample holds 50,000 to 65,000 clones, roughly nine tenths seen once. The specimen was CD8+ T cells from peripheral blood mononuclear cells, collected before pregnancy. Receptor source: a female donor with multiple sclerosis, enrolled in a pregnancy study. Each CDR3 is given with its conserved first and last residue. Fields, in order: D gene, clone size, J gene, V gene, CDR3 protein. A D gene is named only where the DNA matches it firmly. Clone size is not always given. Where it is, it says once, few, many or a class for expanded clones.

d_gene: TRBD1; abundance: NA; j_gene: TRBJ1-2; v_gene: TRBV27; CDR3aa: CASQQGLGYGYTF
d_gene: NA; abundance: NA; j_gene: TRBJ1-2; v_gene: TRBV7-6; CDR3aa: CASSLAEESGYTF
d_gene: NA; abundance: NA; j_gene: TRBJ2-7; v_gene: TRBV6-1; CDR3aa: CASGAGTYEQYF
d_gene: TRBD1; abundance: NA; j_gene: TRBJ2-7; v_gene: TRBV7-9; CDR3aa: CASSSPNPGQSYEQYF
d_gene: NA; abundance: NA; j_gene: TRBJ2-4; v_gene: TRBV7-9; CDR3aa: CASSLGGNIQYF
d_gene: TRBD1; abundance: NA; j_gene: TRBJ1-4; v_gene: TRBV27; CDR3aa: CASSQPGQSNEKLFF
d_gene: TRBD1; abundance: NA; j_gene: TRBJ2-3; v_gene: TRBV5-4; CDR3aa: CASSSRGRTDTQYF
d_gene: NA; abundance: NA; j_gene: TRBJ2-3; v_gene: TRBV7-3; CDR3aa: CASSLYGGALDTQYF
d_gene: NA; abundance: few; j_gene: TRBJ1-1; v_gene: TRBV9; CDR3aa: CASSVEVGGTSEAFF
d_gene: TRBD1; abundance: once; j_gene: TRBJ1-2; v_gene: TRBV6-5; CDR3aa: CASSYSEGAGYTF
d_gene: NA; abundance: NA; j_gene: TRBJ1-2; v_gene: TRBV7-9; CDR3aa: CASSLDGNEVNYGYTF
d_gene: TRBD1; abundance: NA; j_gene: TRBJ2-3; v_gene: TRBV5-4; CDR3aa: CASSPGTGLDTQYF
d_gene: TRBD1; abundance: NA; j_gene: TRBJ1-5; v_gene: TRBV7-6; CDR3aa: CASSLWDRGQPQHF
d_gene: TRBD2; abundance: NA; j_gene: TRBJ2-3; v_gene: TRBV9; CDR3aa: CASSVAGGRSDTQYF
d_gene: NA; abundance: NA; j_gene: TRBJ2-7; v_gene: TRBV13; CDR3aa: CASSLGAGPYEQYF
d_gene: NA; abundance: NA; j_gene: TRBJ2-7; v_gene: TRBV4-1; CDR3aa: CASATRDTTYEQYF
d_gene: NA; abundance: NA; j_gene: TRBJ2-7; v_gene: TRBV27; CDR3aa: CASSLRVGGHEQYF
d_gene: TRBD1; abundance: NA; j_gene: TRBJ1-1; v_gene: TRBV6-5; CDR3aa: CASSPGGTEEAFF
d_gene: NA; abundance: NA; j_gene: TRBJ2-1; v_gene: TRBV6-4; CDR3aa: CASSRGGDYNEQFF
d_gene: NA; abundance: once; j_gene: TRBJ2-7; v_gene: TRBV7-9; CDR3aa: CASSPWQYF
d_gene: NA; abundance: few; j_gene: TRBJ1-2; v_gene: TRBV7-9; CDR3aa: CASSLGAEWGYTF
d_gene: TRBD1; abundance: NA; j_gene: TRBJ2-7; v_gene: TRBV29-1; CDR3aa: CSASTGDAYEQYF
d_gene: TRBD1; abundance: NA; j_gene: TRBJ2-7; v_gene: TRBV10-3; CDR3aa: CAISAGTGGRSYEQYF
d_gene: NA; abundance: NA; j_gene: TRBJ2-1; v_gene: TRBV4-3; CDR3aa: CASSRVGGVGVGEQFF